The 14 T cell receptor beta chains presented below share a single source sample, sequenced in a study of spatial heterogeneity in lung cancer. Time point here: sample taken at primary tumor resection. Notes on the study in general: It was found that expanded intratumoral alpha and beta TCR counts tracked tumor mutation counts.

Via MiXCR, TCRdb re-called the 5' RACE reads, giving one row per CDR3 protein. The sample contains fewer than 30,000 distinct CDR3 sequences, approximately 6.9% of which appear only once. These TCRs are of unknown antigen specificity. The specimen was lung tumor tissue, collected at surgery. Receptor source: a male donor with early-stage non-small cell lung cancer.

Many counts were recorded for this clonotype. The rearrangement uses TRBV5-1 and TRBJ1-3; D remains ambiguous. Trimming took 5 bases from V and 3 from J, leaving 9 bases between them. Germline V CDR1 and CDR2: SGHRS, YFSETQ. CDR3 length: 13 amino acids. The CDR3 DNA reads as TGCGCCAGCAGTCCTGGGTATGGAAACACCATATATTTT. Encoded protein: CASSPGYGNTIYF.

This clonotype has at least ten counts. V gene TRBV2 combines with J gene TRBJ1-3; D is unresolved. The V gene lost 6 bases and the J gene lost 0 bases, with 9 bases spanning the gap. CDR1 is SNHLY, CDR2 FYNNEI, per germline. CDR3 length: 14 residues. CDR3 sequence: CASRSYNSGNTIYF. The CDR3 DNA sequence: TGTGCCAGCAGATCCTACAACTCTGGAAACACCATATATTTT.

A few counts support this clonotype. The gene calls are TRBV4-2 and TRBJ2-5; D may match TRBD1 or TRBD2 (5 bases each). The CDR3 is 14 amino acids. Germline V CDR1 and CDR2: LGHNA, YNFKEQ. Trimming removed 4 bases at V and 5 bases at J, with 14 bases between. The CDR3 loop reads CASSLDKGTETQYF. DNA of the CDR3: TGTGCCAGCAGCCTAGACAAGGGGACGGAGACCCAGTACTTC.

This clonotype was counted at least ten times. The chain has TRBV5-5 and TRBJ1-5; unclear D gene. The V end was cut by 0 bases, the J end by 4 bases, with 5 bases between. The CDR3 runs to 13 residues. Germline V gene lookup returns CDR1 SGHKS and CDR2 YYEKEE (reference sequence). Here the CDR3 DNA reads TGTGCCAGCAGCTTGGGGGAGAATCAGCCCCAGCATTTT. Its translation is CASSLGENQPQHF.

This clonotype was picked up many times. The V call is TRBV20-1, the J call TRBJ1-3; D uncertain. Germline CDR1 and CDR2: DFQATT and SNEGSKA (reference sequence). CDR3 length: 15 amino acids. Trimming left V 1 base short and J 4 bases short, with 14 bases between. CDR3 sequence: CSARAPGVSGNTIYF. CDR3 in DNA: TGCAGTGCTAGAGCCCCCGGTGTCTCGGGAAACACCATATATTTT.

There are a few counts of this clonotype. The chain combines TRBV28 with TRBJ1-3, with a weak D call TRBD1 (6 bases). The CDR3 contains 15 residues. Trimming took off 4 bases at V and 0 bases at J, with 10 bases between the two ends. From germline, CDR1 is MDHEN and CDR2 SYDVKM. In DNA, the CDR3 is TGTGCCAGCAGTTCAGGGGTCTTCTCTGGAAACACCATATATTTT. Amino acids: CASSSGVFSGNTIYF.

This clonotype is classed as medium-sized (0.01 to 0.1%). This chain uses TRBV20-1 with TRBJ1-1; 9 nucleotides agree with TRBD1. CDR1 and CDR2 from the germline V gene are DFQATT and SNEGSKA (reference sequence). J was trimmed by 4 bases and V by 5 bases; bases with no gene match: 11. The CDR3 covers 15 residues. Here the CDR3 reads CSAEVPGQGVTEAFF. CDR3 DNA: TGCAGTGCTGAAGTCCCGGGACAGGGAGTCACTGAAGCTTTCTTT.

The chain couples TRBV6-2 or TRBV6-3 to TRBJ1-1; no clear D. The germline CDR1 and CDR2 sequences are MNHEY and SVGEGT. V lost 7 bases and J lost 3, with 15 bases in between. This CDR3 region has 14 residues. CDR3 coding DNA: TGTGCCAGCACTGATGTTTTTGTGGACACTGAAGCTTTCTTT. Encoded protein: CASTDVFVDTEAFF.

This clonotype ranks as medium-sized. The rearrangement uses TRBV7-2 and TRBJ1-1, with TRBD1 identical over 9 bases. From germline, CDR1 is SGHTA and CDR2 FQGNSA. V shed 0 bases, J shed 2 bases, and the junction held 10 bases outside the gene matches. This CDR3 has 18 residues. CDR3 residues: CASSLASGTGRGNTEAFF. As DNA, the CDR3 is TGTGCCAGCAGCTTAGCGTCCGGGACAGGGAGGGGAAACACTGAAGCTTTCTTT. Filled out from reference TRBV7-2 and TRBJ1-1, the complete variable domain reads GAGVSQSPSNKVTEKGKDVELRCDPISGHTALYWYRQSLGQGLEFLIYFQGNSAPDKSGLPSDRFSAERTGGSVSTLTIQRTQQEDSAVYLCASSLASGTGRGNTEAFFGQGTRLTVV.

In this sample, this clonotype turned up many times. The genes are TRBV6-1 and TRBJ2-7, with TRBD1 matching 9 bases. The junction had 12 bases not matched to a gene; V was cut back by 6 bases and J by 6 bases. This CDR3 region has 15 residues. CDR1 is MNHNS, CDR2 SASEGT, per germline. The CDR3 bases are TGTGCCAGCAGCCACCCCGGGACAGGGTCACTCGAGCAGTACTTC. This sequence encodes CASSHPGTGSLEQYF.

In this sample, this clonotype turned up many times. This chain joins TRBV29-1 and TRBJ2-5; weak D call: TRBD1 (6 bases). Trimming removed 6 bases from V and 7 bases from J, with 15 bases in between. The length of the CDR3 is 12 residues. CDR1 is SQVTM and CDR2 is ANQGSEA in the germline V gene. CDR3 nucleotides: TGCAGCGTGGGGACACCACGAGGGACCCAGTACTTC. Translating gives CSVGTPRGTQYF.

This clonotype was recorded at least ten times. The chain is built from TRBV6-1 and TRBJ1-5; tentative D call: TRBD1 (5 bases). This CDR3 spans 14 amino acids. The V and J ends lost 10 bases and 9 bases respectively, with 22 bases between them. From germline, CDR1 is MNHNS and CDR2 SASEGT. CDR3 sequence reads: CATQPGLFVGPQHF. Here the CDR3 DNA reads TGTGCCACCCAACCGGGACTTTTCGTTGGGCCCCAGCATTTT.

This clonotype turned up a few times. The rearrangement links TRBV20-1 to TRBJ2-1, with TRBD2 matching over 10 bases. The CDR3 runs to 16 residues. J gave up 0 bases and V 3 bases, and 5 bases lay outside the gene matches. CDR1 DFQATT and CDR2 SNEGSKA come from the germline V gene (reference sequence). The DNA of the CDR3 is TGCAGTGCTAGTCTGAGCGGGGGGGCCTCCTACAATGAGCAGTTCTTC. Amino acids: CSASLSGGASYNEQFF.

The chain uses TRBV11-2 and TRBJ2-3; TRBD2 might be the D (6 bases). The CDR3 extends over 16 amino acids. V gave up 0 bases and J gave up 1 base, with 11 bases separating them. Germline CDR1 reads SGHAT; CDR2 reads FQNNGV. The CDR3 DNA reads TGTGCCAGCAGCTTAGACCCCCCGGGGGGCACAGATACGCAGTATTTT. As protein: CASSLDPPGGTDTQYF.